These 26 T cell receptor beta chains share one sample of origin, sequenced in a study of blood T cell repertoires in COVID-19. Using immunoSEQ multiplex PCR, the repertoire was profiled, and TCRdb retains in-frame clones only, with some absent. Altogether 200,000 to 250,000 clones are present, 65% to 90% being singletons, with the ten largest covering under 2.5%. Sample: peripheral blood. All receptors derive from a woman in her 70s with COVID-19, enrolled during active disease.

The chain has TRBV29-1 and TRBJ2-1, with D perhaps matching TRBD2 (6 bases). V dropped 6 bases and J dropped 0 bases, with 12 bases sitting between them. The V gene's germline CDR1 is SQVTM and CDR2 ANQGSEA. CDR3 length: 14 residues. CDR3 region: CSVTRGSSYNEQFF. In DNA, the CDR3 is TGCAGCGTCACCCGGGGGAGCTCCTACAATGAGCAGTTCTTC.

The chain recombines TRBV30 with TRBJ1-3, with 7 bases matching TRBD1. V lost 0 bases, J lost 2 bases, and 4 bases stayed unmatched. The CDR3 totals 15 residues. Germline-derived CDR1 and CDR2 are GTSNPN and SVGIG (reference sequence). CDR3 sequence (DNA): TGTGCCTGGAGTGTACAGGGGTTAGCTGGAAACACCATATATTTT. It codes for CAWSVQGLAGNTIYF.

This clone was picked up a small number of times. The chain is built from TRBV11-2 and TRBJ2-1; TRBD2 agrees at 14 bases. V lost 5 bases, J lost 9 bases, and 6 bases stayed unmatched. Germline CDR1 is SGHAT and CDR2 is FQNNGV. This CDR3 is 15 amino acids long. The CDR3 DNA reads as TGTGCCAGCAGCCCCCCGGGACTAGCGGGAGTTGAGCAGTTCTTC. This encodes CASSPPGLAGVEQFF.

This clone occurred a few times. The genes are TRBV14 and TRBJ2-5; 11 bases match TRBD2. Germline V gene lookup returns CDR1 SGHDN and CDR2 FVKESK. With 0 bases clipped from V and 5 bases from J, the junction kept 8 bases outside the gene matches. The CDR3 runs 17 residues. In DNA form, the CDR3 reads TGTGCCAGCAGCCAAGAATTTAGCGGGAGGGCCGGCGAGACCCAGTACTTC. Translated, it gives CASSQEFSGRAGETQYF.

J is TRBJ1-2 and V is TRBV11-3; a possible D gene is TRBD1 (6 bases). CDR1 is SGHNT and CDR2 is YENEEA in the germline V gene. V lost 4 bases, J lost 7 bases, and 13 bases lay in between. The CDR3 runs to 13 residues. The CDR3 DNA reads as TGTGCCAGCAGCTCCACAGGGATGGGTGGCTACACCTTC. Amino acids: CASSSTGMGGYTF. Full variable domain (outside the CDR3, taken from reference TRBV11-3 and TRBJ1-2): EAGVVQSPRYKIIEKKQPVAFWCNPISGHNTLYWYLQNLGQGPELLIRYENEEAVDDSQLPKDRFSAERLKGVDSTLKIQPAELGDSAVYLCASSSTGMGGYTFGSGTRLTVV.

The chain links TRBV4-3 to TRBJ2-7, with TRBD1 identical over 7 bases. Germline V gene sequence: CDR1 LGHNA, CDR2 YSLEER. This CDR3 spans 15 amino acids. V dropped 0 bases and J dropped 4; count of bases not matched to a gene: 6. CDR3 amino acids: CASSQEGTVLYEQYF. The CDR3 DNA reads as TGCGCCAGCAGCCAAGAAGGGACAGTGCTTTACGAGCAGTACTTC.

This rearrangement joins TRBV9 to TRBJ1-2; D possibly corresponds to TRBD1 (6 bases). The length of the CDR3 is 15 residues. CDR1 and CDR2 from the germline V gene are SGDLS and YYNGEE. V lost 3 bases, J lost 3 bases, and 15 bases lay in between. In DNA form, the CDR3 reads TGTGCCAGCAGCGCAGGCCGACAGGATTACTATGGCTACACCTTC. Encoded protein: CASSAGRQDYYGYTF.

The V and J genes are TRBV14 and TRBJ2-2; 7 positions agree with TRBD2. This CDR3 region has 15 residues. The V segment lost 4 bases and the J segment 6 bases; nucleotides outside the gene matches: 8. CDR1 and CDR2 (germline): SGHDN, FVKESK. The CDR3 DNA reads as TGTGCCAGCAGCCCGCAGCGGGGAGCAGCCGGGGAGCTGTTTTTT. Amino acid sequence: CASSPQRGAAGELFF.

This sequence joins TRBV19 and TRBJ2-2; D remains unclear. V was clipped by 0 bases and J by 2 bases, with 7 bases between them. CDR1 LNHDA and CDR2 SQIVND come from the germline V gene (reference sequence). The CDR3 is made up of 15 amino acids. CDR3 sequence reads: CASSIDSRNTGELFF. As DNA, the CDR3 is TGTGCCAGTAGTATAGATTCGAGAAACACCGGGGAGCTGTTTTTT.

This sequence joins TRBV7-8 and TRBJ1-5, with TRBD1 matching 8 bases. V shed 1 base and J 5 bases; nucleotides not matched to a gene: 4. The CDR3 has 15 amino acids. Germline CDR1 SGHVS, CDR2 FQNEAQ. The CDR3 protein is CASSLDLRGHQPQHF. CDR3 coding DNA: TGTGCCAGCAGCTTAGATCTCAGGGGGCATCAGCCCCAGCATTTT.

The chain is built from TRBV19 and TRBJ2-5, with D possibly being TRBD2 (5 bases). The V end was cut by 2 bases, the J end by 5 bases, with 12 bases between. Germline-derived CDR1 and CDR2 are LNHDA and SQIVND (reference sequence). The CDR3 is 14 residues long. CDR3 sequence reads: CASSIWHRGETQYF. CDR3 sequence (DNA): TGTGCCAGTAGTATATGGCACCGCGGGGAGACCCAGTACTTC.

This sequence joins TRBV6-6 and TRBJ1-4; D call uncertain. Per the germline V gene, CDR1 is MNHNY and CDR2 is SVGAGI (reference sequence). There are 13 residues in the CDR3. Trimming removed 6 bases at V and 8 bases at J, with 13 bases between. The CDR3 reads CASRHLRAEKLFF. CDR3 nucleotides: TGTGCCAGCAGGCATCTCCGAGCCGAAAAACTGTTTTTT.

The chain has TRBV4-3 and TRBJ1-1, with D perhaps matching TRBD1 (6 bases). Germline-derived CDR1 and CDR2 are LGHNA and YSLEER. The CDR3 loop spans 18 amino acids. V lost 0 bases, J lost 5 bases, and 22 bases lay in between. CDR3 coding DNA: TGCGCCAGCAGCCAAGAGGATCACAGACGAGCTCAGGGGACTGAAGCTTTCTTT. Translated: CASSQEDHRRAQGTEAFF.

In its sample, this clone was seen a few times. CDR3 bases: TGTGCCAGCAGCTTGACAGGGAGGGACTACAATGAGCAGTTCTTC. As protein: CASSLTGRDYNEQFF. V gene TRBV5-6 combines with J gene TRBJ2-1, with D perhaps TRBD2 (7 bases). From germline, CDR1 is SGHDT and CDR2 YYEEEE. Trimming cost V 1 base and J 3 bases, with 11 bases left between them. The CDR3 contains 15 residues.

The V gene is TRBV11-3, the J gene TRBJ2-3; 7 nucleotides match TRBD2. The length of the CDR3 is 16 residues. Germline values: CDR1 SGHNT, CDR2 YENEEA. Germline trimming cut 5 bases from V and 1 base from J; bases unmatched to any gene: 9. The CDR3 DNA is TGTGCCAGCAGCACACTGGGTGGGGGGGGCACAGATACGCAGTATTTT. It encodes CASSTLGGGGTDTQYF.

V gene TRBV18 combines with J gene TRBJ2-7; maybe TRBD1 (6 bases). The CDR3 has 19 amino acids. From germline, CDR1 is KGHSH and CDR2 LQKENI. V gave up 3 bases and J gave up 2 bases, with 26 bases separating them. The CDR3 region is CASSPSRSAGQTSPYEQYF. Written as DNA, the CDR3 is TGTGCCAGCTCACCCTCAAGGTCCGCTGGACAGACTTCACCCTACGAGCAGTACTTC.

The rearrangement joins TRBV9 to TRBJ1-3; TRBD1 might be the D (5 bases). This CDR3 comprises 14 residues. V lost 9 bases and J 2 bases, leaving 15 bases between the germline ends. Germline CDR1 SGDLS, CDR2 YYNGEE. In DNA form, the CDR3 reads TGTGCCACCTCCGGGGGTCAGCCTGGAAACACCATATATTTT. Its protein is CATSGGQPGNTIYF.

CDR3 in DNA: TGTGCCAGCAGTTACAGGGGCAAGAATCAGCCCCAGCATTTT. This codes for CASSYRGKNQPQHF. This chain links TRBV3-1 (or the pseudogene TRBV3-2) with TRBJ1-5, with 7 bases that match TRBD1. The CDR3 sequence is 14 residues long. CDR1 is LGHDT, CDR2 YNNKEL, per germline (reference sequence). With 6 bases clipped from V and 4 bases from J, the junction kept 6 bases outside the gene matches.

The V call is TRBV27, the J call TRBJ1-2; 11 nucleotides agree with TRBD1. V shed 5 bases and J 8 bases; nucleotides not matched to a gene: 7. The CDR3 contains 14 residues. CDR1 MNHEY and CDR2 SMNVEV come from the germline V gene (reference sequence). The CDR3 DNA reads TGTGCCAGCAGTGCACGGACAGGGGGCAGGGGCTACACCTTC. This codes for CASSARTGGRGYTF.

The chain is built from TRBV4-2 and TRBJ1-1; D ambiguous. CDR3 length: 15 residues. V was pared by 8 bases and J by 4 bases, with 20 bases between. Germline V gene data show CDR1 as LGHNA and CDR2 as YNFKEQ. CDR3 sequence reads: CASGSPGVTGTEAFF. CDR3 in DNA: TGTGCCAGCGGAAGTCCGGGAGTTACGGGCACTGAAGCTTTCTTT.

This rearrangement joins TRBV3-1 (or the pseudogene TRBV3-2) to TRBJ2-1, with D unresolved. Trimming left V 0 bases short and J 8 bases short, with 14 bases between. The CDR3 is 15 residues long. Per germline, CDR1 LGHDT and CDR2 YNNKEL (reference sequence). This CDR3 is CASSQDPVRRDEQFF. DNA of the CDR3: TGTGCCAGCAGCCAAGATCCAGTTCGGAGAGATGAGCAGTTCTTC.

The genes are TRBV27 and TRBJ1-1, with D hard to call. The CDR3 is 13 amino acids. Trimming removed 6 bases at V and 0 bases at J, with 8 bases between. Germline V gene sequence: CDR1 MNHEY, CDR2 SMNVEV (reference sequence). The CDR3 sequence is CASRGVVNTEAFF. CDR3 nucleotides: TGTGCCAGCAGGGGCGTTGTGAACACTGAAGCTTTCTTT.

The table lists this clone with a count of one. The chain couples TRBV19 to TRBJ1-1; 10 bases map to TRBD1. V lost 4 bases and J lost 8; bases outside the gene matches: 10. The CDR3 totals 15 residues. Germline V gene lookup returns CDR1 LNHDA and CDR2 SQIVND (reference sequence). CDR3 sequence: CASSTLEGQGREAFF. The CDR3 nucleotides read TGTGCCAGTAGTACCCTCGAGGGACAGGGGCGGGAAGCTTTCTTT. Combining the CDR3 with reference TRBV19 and TRBJ1-1 gives the whole variable domain DGGITQSPKYLFRKEGQNVTLSCEQNLNHDAMYWYRQDPGQGLRLIYYSQIVNDFQKGDIAEGYSVSREKKESFPLTVTSAQKNPTAFYLCASSTLEGQGREAFFGQGTRLTVV.

This clone was detected ten times or more. The rearrangement uses TRBV7-2 and TRBJ1-6; D is possibly TRBD1 (5 bases). CDR3 length: 17 amino acids. The ends were cut back, 7 bases at V and 6 bases at J, with 22 bases in the middle. CDR1 SGHTA and CDR2 FQGNSA come from the germline V gene. The CDR3 reads CASNGGRDSSLNSPLHF. In DNA, the CDR3 is TGTGCCAGCAATGGGGGTCGGGACTCCAGCCTTAATTCACCCCTCCACTTT.

The chain carries TRBV24-1 and TRBJ1-2, with 7 positions matching TRBD1. The CDR3 loop spans 14 amino acids. Per the germline V gene, CDR1 is KGHDR and CDR2 is SFDVKD. Trimming at V came to 4 bases and at J to 2 bases, leaving 3 bases not matched to a gene. The CDR3 DNA reads TGTGCCACCAGTGAGCCGGGACAGAACTATGGCTACACCTTC. It yields the protein CATSEPGQNYGYTF.

J is TRBJ2-5 and V is TRBV4-3; 7 nucleotides line up with TRBD2. CDR1 and CDR2 (germline): LGHNA, YSLEER. The CDR3 length is 20 residues. V dropped 0 bases and J dropped 4; count of bases not matched to a gene: 20. Here the CDR3 reads CASSQDGRREGLHSGETQYF. The CDR3 DNA sequence: TGCGCCAGCAGCCAAGATGGAAGGAGGGAGGGACTACATTCCGGAGAGACCCAGTACTTC.